Sequencing of this T cell receptor (beta chain) was carried out in a study of blood T cell repertoires in COVID-19. At the level of the study: From the United States, Italy and Spain came samples of acute and convalescent COVID-19.

Using immunoSEQ multiplex PCR, the repertoire was profiled, and TCRdb retains in-frame clones only, with some absent. The table includes some 190,000 clones, 82% detected once. The length of the CDR3 is 16 residues. Trimming cost V 1 base and J 12 bases; bases outside gene matches: 13. The germline V gene encodes CDR1 KGHDR and CDR2 SFDVKD. The rearrangement joins TRBV24-1 to TRBJ2-1; 8 nucleotides match TRBD2. The sequencing sample was made of peripheral blood. This sequence originates from a woman aged 55-69 years with COVID-19, enrolled during active disease. The CDR3 nucleotides are TGTGCCACCAGTGATTTAGTCGGACTAGCTGTCGGTGGGCAGTTCTTC. Its protein product is CATSDLVGLAVGGQFF.